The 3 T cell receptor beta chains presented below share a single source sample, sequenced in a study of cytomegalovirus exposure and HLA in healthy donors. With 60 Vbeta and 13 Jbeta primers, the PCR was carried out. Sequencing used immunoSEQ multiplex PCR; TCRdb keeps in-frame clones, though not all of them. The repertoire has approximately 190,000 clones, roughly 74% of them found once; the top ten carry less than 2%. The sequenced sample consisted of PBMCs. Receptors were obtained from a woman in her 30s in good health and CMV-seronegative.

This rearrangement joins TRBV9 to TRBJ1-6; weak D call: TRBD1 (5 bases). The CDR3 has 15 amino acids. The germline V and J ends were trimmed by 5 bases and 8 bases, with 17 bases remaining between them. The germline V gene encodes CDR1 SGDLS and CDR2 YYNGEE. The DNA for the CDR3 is TGTGCCAGCAGAAAGGAGGGAGGGGAGGATTCACCCCTCCACTTT. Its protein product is CASRKEGGEDSPLHF.

CDR3 sequence (DNA): TGCGCCAGCGGAACCAAGCACGGGAGGAGCTCCTACAATGAGCAGTTCTTC. Protein: CASGTKHGRSSYNEQFF. V and J are TRBV4-1 and TRBJ2-1, with TRBD2 identical over 7 bases. The trim removed 8 bases at V and 0 bases at J, leaving 13 bases unmatched. The CDR3 contains 17 residues. Germline CDR1 MGHRA, CDR2 YSYEKL.

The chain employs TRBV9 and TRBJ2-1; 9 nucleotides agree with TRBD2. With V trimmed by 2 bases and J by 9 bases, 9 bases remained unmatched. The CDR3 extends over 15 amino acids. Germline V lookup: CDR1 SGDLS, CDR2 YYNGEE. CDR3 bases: TGTGCCAGCAGCGTTAGTCCAGCGGGAGGAGGTGAGCAGTTCTTC. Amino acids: CASSVSPAGGGEQFF.